The 23 T cell receptor beta chains given below trace back to one sample, sequenced in a study of shared clonotypes between healthy human individuals. Data came from immunoSEQ multiplex PCR; TCRdb stores just in-frame clones and leaves some out. Here the sample spans a few million clones, 90% to 97% being singletons. The source material was naive CD4+ T cells sorted from blood. Subset defined: CD45RA+ positively selected. The receptors originated from a man younger than 35 in good health.

This clone was seen a single time. This chain uses TRBV10-2 with TRBJ2-7; D is uncertain. The V end lost 6 bases, the J end lost 2 bases, and 11 bases lay between the germline ends. Per germline, CDR1 WSHSY and CDR2 SAAADI. This CDR3 comprises 13 residues. The CDR3 loop reads CASSPVGPYEQYF. The CDR3 DNA reads TGCGCCAGCAGCCCGGTGGGCCCCTACGAGCAGTACTTC.

Points on this clone: This CDR3 is also generated by other DNA sequences in the sample. V and J are TRBV27 and TRBJ1-5, with a tentative D call TRBD1 (6 bases). The CDR3 is made up of 13 amino acids. Trimming took 5 bases from V and 2 from J, leaving 7 bases between them. Germline V gives CDR1 MNHEY, CDR2 SMNVEV (reference sequence). The DNA for the CDR3 is TGTGCCAGCAGTCGACAGGGCAATCAGCCCCAGCATTTT. Translating gives CASSRQGNQPQHF.

This sequence joins TRBV28 and TRBJ2-1, with D perhaps TRBD2 (6 bases). V was clipped by 8 bases and J by 9 bases, with 11 bases between them. This CDR3 region has 11 residues. The germline V gene has CDR1 MDHEN and CDR2 SYDVKM. The CDR3 is CASGEESEQFF. CDR3 bases: TGTGCCAGCGGGGAGGAGAGTGAGCAGTTCTTC.

The chain's CDR3 is CASTFLRPGLSYEQYF. The CDR3 nucleotides are TGTGCCAGCACTTTTCTCCGGCCAGGGTTATCCTACGAGCAGTACTTC. The J gene is TRBJ2-7, the V gene TRBV7-9, with TRBD1 as a possible D gene (5 bases). Germline V CDR1 and CDR2: SEHNR, FQNEAQ (reference sequence). CDR3 size: 16 residues. The ends were cut back, 7 bases at V and 1 base at J, with 20 bases in the middle.

The gene calls are TRBV7-8 and TRBJ1-5; D gene uncertain. Germline CDR1 and CDR2: SGHVS and FQNEAQ. Trimming took off 5 bases at V and 0 bases at J, with 11 bases between the two ends. The CDR3 has 15 amino acids. CDR3 nucleotides: TGTGCCAGCAGCAGAGTCTGGGATAGCAATCAGCCCCAGCATTTT. Protein sequence: CASSRVWDSNQPQHF.

With regard to this clone: Other DNA sequences from this sample encode an identical CDR3 as well. The chain combines TRBV5-1 with TRBJ2-2; a weak D match, TRBD2 (6 bases). V gave up 1 base and J gave up 2 bases, with 9 bases separating them. Per germline, CDR1 SGHRS and CDR2 YFSETQ. The CDR3 runs to 15 residues. CDR3: CASSLRGINTGELFF. CDR3 nucleotides: TGCGCCAGCAGCTTGCGGGGGATAAACACCGGGGAGCTGTTTTTT.

The chain links TRBV11-2 to TRBJ1-3; 7 bases agree with TRBD1. V lost 7 bases, J lost 0 bases, and 6 bases stayed unmatched. The CDR3 runs to 15 residues. Germline CDR1 is SGHAT and CDR2 is FQNNGV. The CDR3 loop reads CASTLTGTSGNTIYF. In DNA, the CDR3 is TGTGCCAGCACCCTGACAGGGACCTCTGGAAACACCATATATTTT.

V gene TRBV11-2 combines with J gene TRBJ2-1; D perhaps matches TRBD2 (5 bases). From germline, CDR1 is SGHAT and CDR2 FQNNGV. The length of the CDR3 is 13 residues. Trimming took off 0 bases at V and 10 bases at J, with 10 bases between the two ends. The CDR3, as DNA: TGTGCCAGCAGCTTAGAGCTAGCAAGGGAGCAGTTCTTC. This gives the protein CASSLELAREQFF.

The DNA for the CDR3 is TGTGCCAGCAGCATTACAGGTGTGAACACTGAAGCTTTCTTT. The encoded protein is CASSITGVNTEAFF. This chain links TRBV11-2 with TRBJ1-1; a possible D gene is TRBD1 (5 bases). CDR1 and CDR2 from the germline V gene are SGHAT and FQNNGV. CDR3 length: 14 residues. V lost 5 bases to trimming and J lost 0 bases, with 10 bases between them.

The chain recombines TRBV6-6 with TRBJ1-5; D ambiguous. This CDR3 region has 13 residues. The germline gives CDR1 MNHNY, CDR2 SVGAGI (reference sequence). The V end was cut by 6 bases, the J end by 3 bases, with 9 bases between. The CDR3 spells CASSREDNQPQHF. In DNA, the CDR3 is TGTGCCAGCAGCCGGGAAGACAATCAGCCCCAGCATTTT.

This clone has only one observation. This chain links TRBV2 with TRBJ2-3; the D gene is possibly TRBD2 (5 bases). Deletions cut 7 bases from V and 3 bases from J, with 11 bases between. Germline V gives CDR1 SNHLY, CDR2 FYNNEI. The CDR3 is made up of 13 amino acids. CDR3 sequence: CASNSGGTDTQYF. DNA of the CDR3: TGTGCCAGCAATAGTGGCGGGACAGATACGCAGTATTTT.

The rearrangement joins TRBV10-2 to TRBJ2-1, with D unresolved. Trimming took off 4 bases at V and 0 bases at J, with 13 bases between the two ends. The germline V gene encodes CDR1 WSHSY and CDR2 SAAADI. The CDR3 contains 16 residues. The CDR3 spells CASSVRRGSSYNEQFF. CDR3 coding DNA: TGCGCCAGCAGTGTACGGCGCGGATCCTCCTACAATGAGCAGTTCTTC.

In this sample, this clone turned up once. This chain joins TRBV18 and TRBJ2-7, with 7 bases lining up with TRBD1. V lost 3 bases, J lost 3 bases, and 8 bases stayed unmatched. There are 15 residues in the CDR3. CDR1 and CDR2 from the germline V gene are KGHSH and LQKENI. The CDR3 sequence: CASSPNPQGSYEQYF. The CDR3 DNA is TGTGCCAGCTCACCTAACCCACAGGGGAGCTACGAGCAGTACTTC.

The chain recombines TRBV19 with TRBJ1-3; 8 positions match TRBD1. Germline V gives CDR1 LNHDA, CDR2 SQIVND (reference sequence). V lost 6 bases and J lost 0; bases outside the gene matches: 10. This CDR3 region has 17 residues. This chain's CDR3 is CASRPTTGAVSGNTIYF. CDR3 DNA sequence: TGTGCCAGTAGGCCTACGACAGGGGCAGTCTCTGGAAACACCATATATTTT.

The J gene is TRBJ2-7, the V gene TRBV19, with D possibly matching TRBD2 (6 bases). The CDR3 has 13 amino acids. Germline CDR1 LNHDA, CDR2 SQIVND (reference sequence). V was cut by 10 bases and J by 2 bases, with 15 bases left in between. The CDR3 spells CATTRGGAYEQYF. CDR3 DNA: TGTGCCACCACGCGGGGAGGAGCCTACGAGCAGTACTTC.

The chain has TRBV18 and TRBJ2-4; 7 bases agree with TRBD1. The CDR3 runs 14 residues. J lost 2 bases, V lost 6 bases, and 4 bases had no gene match. Germline V gene lookup returns CDR1 KGHSH and CDR2 LQKENI. The CDR3 protein is CASSQTGSKNIQYF. The DNA of the CDR3 is TGTGCCAGCTCTCAGACAGGGTCCAAAAACATTCAGTACTTC. Drawing the rest from reference TRBV18 and TRBJ2-4, the complete variable domain is NAGVMQNPRHLVRRRGQEARLRCSPMKGHSHVYWYRQLPEEGLKFMVYLQKENIIDESGMPKERFSAEFPKEGPSILRIQQVVRGDSAAYFCASSQTGSKNIQYFGAGTRLSVL.

The chain couples TRBV27 to TRBJ2-7; 10 bases map to TRBD2. The CDR3 covers 18 residues. J was trimmed by 1 base and V by 3 bases; bases with no gene match: 12. Germline assignment: CDR1 MNHEY and CDR2 SMNVEV (reference sequence). In DNA form, the CDR3 reads TGTGCCAGCAGTTTCCCAATTGGACTAGCGGTCCTGTCCTACGAGCAGTACTTC. It is translated as CASSFPIGLAVLSYEQYF.

V is TRBV11-1 and J is TRBJ1-4, with 7 bases fitting TRBD1. This CDR3 has 17 amino acids. Per germline, CDR1 SGHAT and CDR2 FQDESV (reference sequence). J lost 4 bases, V lost 2 bases, and 10 bases had no gene match. The CDR3 DNA follows: TGTGCCAGCAGCTTATTGGCTGGGACAGATTATAATGAAAAACTGTTTTTT. Protein product: CASSLLAGTDYNEKLFF.

The chain links TRBV6-5 to TRBJ2-2; TRBD2 aligns across 11 bases. This CDR3 has 16 amino acids. Germline V lookup: CDR1 MNHEY, CDR2 SVGAGI. The ends lost 2 bases at V and 7 bases at J; junction bases unmatched: 6. This CDR3 is CASSYLAGGRDGELFF. DNA for the CDR3: TGTGCCAGCAGTTACCTAGCGGGAGGCCGGGACGGGGAGCTGTTTTTT.

Of note for this clone: An end of the junction differs from the germline gene, which may be a read error. V usage is TRBV2 and J usage is TRBJ1-1, with D unclear. Germline V gives CDR1 SNHLY, CDR2 FYNNEI. There are 13 residues in the CDR3. Here the CDR3 DNA reads TGTGCCAGCAGCGAAGGTGGGTTGGGGGAAGCTTTCTTT. This translates into CASSEGGLGEAFF.

CDR3 DNA sequence: TGTGCCAGCAGCTTGGCAGGATTTTTTTCCTACGAGCAGTACTTC. Translated: CASSLAGFFSYEQYF. J is TRBJ2-7 and V is TRBV7-2; D call uncertain. This CDR3 spans 15 amino acids. V was clipped by 3 bases and J by 1 base, with 13 bases between them. CDR1 and CDR2 from the germline V gene are SGHTA and FQGNSA.

This clone appeared once. The CDR3 DNA reads as TGTGCCAGCAGTTCGGGTTACCCGGGGGGGTTTGGAGATACGCAGTATTTT. Its translation: CASSSGYPGGFGDTQYF. The chain combines TRBV28 with TRBJ2-3, with 8 nucleotides matching TRBD2. V was pared by 4 bases and J by 5 bases, with 14 bases of the junction left unmatched. Germline V CDR1 and CDR2: MDHEN, SYDVKM. The CDR3 is 17 residues long.

Details on this clone: Other DNA sequences in this sample translate to the same CDR3. The chain uses TRBV7-9 and TRBJ1-1; D ambiguous. The germline CDR1 and CDR2 sequences are SEHNR and FQNEAQ (reference sequence). The CDR3 spans 14 residues. The V and J ends lost 1 base and 0 bases respectively, with 6 bases between them. CDR3 nucleotide sequence: TGTGCCAGCAGCTTAGGGGGAGTGAACACTGAAGCTTTCTTT. It encodes CASSLGGVNTEAFF.